This TCR beta chain was recovered during a study of prognosis after radiotherapy for stage I lung cancer. Study context: Among the enrolled patients, more than twelve had newly diagnosed primary stage I lung tumors, while about five had oligometastatic NSCLC following surgical resection of the primary tumor.

The authors amplified TCR beta CDR3 from genomic DNA using two-round multiplex PCR. First-round PCR, the initial amplification, used primers specific to each TRBV and TRBJ gene. MiXCR was run by TCRdb on the multiplex PCR reads, yielding one entry per CDR3 protein. This table holds about 28,000 distinct CDR3 sequences, more than 45% found once. This clonotype was counted a few times. Trimming left V 5 bases short and J 7 bases short, with 11 bases between. There are 11 residues in the CDR3. Germline lookup yields CDR1 GTSNPN and CDR2 SVGIG (reference sequence). The sequence was obtained from a donor aged 50 or older with non-small cell lung cancer. This material consisted of PBMCs, taken before or after stereotactic body radiation therapy (not recorded which). The chain carries TRBV30 and TRBJ2-5; no reliable D call. CDR3 residues: CAWGGRGTQYF. Written as DNA, the CDR3 is TGTGCCTGGGGCGGAAGAGGGACCCAGTACTTC.